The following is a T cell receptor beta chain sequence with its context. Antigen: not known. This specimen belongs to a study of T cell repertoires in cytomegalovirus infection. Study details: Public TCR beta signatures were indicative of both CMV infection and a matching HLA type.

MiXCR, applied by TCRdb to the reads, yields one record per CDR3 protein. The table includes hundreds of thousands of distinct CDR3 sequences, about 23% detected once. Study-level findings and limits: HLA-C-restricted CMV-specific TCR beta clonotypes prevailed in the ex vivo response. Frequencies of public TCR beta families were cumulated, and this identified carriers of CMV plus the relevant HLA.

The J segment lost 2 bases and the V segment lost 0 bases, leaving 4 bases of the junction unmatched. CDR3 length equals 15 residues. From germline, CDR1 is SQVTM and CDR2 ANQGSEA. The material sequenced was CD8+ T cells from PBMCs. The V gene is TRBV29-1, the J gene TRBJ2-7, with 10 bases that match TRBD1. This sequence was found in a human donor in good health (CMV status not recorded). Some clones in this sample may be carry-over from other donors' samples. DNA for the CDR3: TGCAGCGTTGAAGAAGCAGGACAGGGGGCCTACGAGCAGTACTTC. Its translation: CSVEEAGQGAYEQYF.